The clone carrying this TCR beta chain occurred a few times. This table comes from immunoSEQ multiplex PCR, and its TCRdb copy is limited to in-frame clones, with some not included. The table records about 20,000 clones, 89% of them present only once. The data were obtained in a study of blood T cell repertoires in COVID-19. The CDR3 sequence is 15 residues long. Per germline, CDR1 LNHDA and CDR2 SQIVND (reference sequence). The junction had 5 bases not matched to a gene; V was cut back by 7 bases and J by 2 bases. The TCR originated in a human donor in a cohort sampled during active COVID-19. This chain links TRBV19 with TRBJ1-2, with 12 bases identical to TRBD1. The material sequenced was peripheral blood. CDR3 in amino acids: CASTTGTGGNYGYTF. The CDR3 DNA follows: TGTGCCAGTACCACCGGGACAGGGGGCAACTATGGCTACACCTTC.